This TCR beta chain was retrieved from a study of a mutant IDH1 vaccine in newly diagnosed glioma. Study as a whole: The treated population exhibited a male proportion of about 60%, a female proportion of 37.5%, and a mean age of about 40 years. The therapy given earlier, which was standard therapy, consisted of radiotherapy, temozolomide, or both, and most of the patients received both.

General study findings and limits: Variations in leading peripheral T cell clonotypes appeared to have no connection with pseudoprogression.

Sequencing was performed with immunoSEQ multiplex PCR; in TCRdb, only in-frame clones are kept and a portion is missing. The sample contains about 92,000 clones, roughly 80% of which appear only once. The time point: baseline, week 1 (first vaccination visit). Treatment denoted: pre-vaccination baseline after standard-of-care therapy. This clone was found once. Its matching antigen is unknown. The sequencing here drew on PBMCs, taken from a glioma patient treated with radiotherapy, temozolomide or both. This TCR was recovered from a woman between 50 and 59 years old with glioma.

The CDR3 protein is CASSLEANYGYTF. The CDR3 nucleotides are TGTGCCAGCAGCCTGGAAGCAAACTATGGCTACACCTTC. This chain joins TRBV5-6 and TRBJ1-2, with D unclear. The ends were cut back, 4 bases at V and 2 bases at J, with 9 bases in the middle. The CDR3 totals 13 residues. Germline-derived CDR1 and CDR2 are SGHDT and YYEEEE.